These 32 T cell receptor beta chains were sequenced from one sample in a study of blood T cell repertoires in COVID-19. The protocol was immunoSEQ multiplex PCR, while the TCRdb copy is restricted to in-frame clones and leaves out a portion. Of tens of thousands of clones in the sample, 88% are singletons; the top ten hold roughly an eighth. Sequencing was carried out using peripheral blood. Source of these receptors: a human donor in a cohort sampled during active COVID-19.

The CDR3 region is CASSSSAANTEAFF. The CDR3 coding sequence is TGTGCCAGCAGCTCCTCAGCGGCGAACACTGAAGCTTTCTTT. The J gene is TRBJ1-1, the V gene TRBV7-3; no firm D call. The CDR3 runs to 14 residues. CDR1 SGHTA and CDR2 FQGTGA come from the germline V gene. V gave up 4 bases and J gave up 1 base, with 10 bases separating them.

This clone has only a few counts. The gene calls are TRBV5-1 and TRBJ1-1; D may be TRBD1 (5 bases). CDR1 SGHRS and CDR2 YFSETQ come from the germline V gene. The germline V and J ends were trimmed by 1 base and 1 base, with 14 bases remaining between them. CDR3 length: 16 amino acids. CDR3 in amino acids: CASSLLGGVSNTEAFF. CDR3 DNA: TGCGCCAGCAGCTTGTTAGGAGGGGTATCGAACACTGAAGCTTTCTTT.

In this sample, this clone turned up a few times. The V call is TRBV5-4, the J call TRBJ1-6; D not certain. This CDR3 contains 14 residues. Trimming cost V 4 bases and J 8 bases, with 13 bases left between them. Per the germline V gene, CDR1 is SGHNT and CDR2 is YYREEE (reference sequence). The DNA for the CDR3 is TGTGCCAGCAGCCCCTCTATCCCCGATTCACCCCTCCACTTT. Translating gives CASSPSIPDSPLHF.

This chain uses TRBV5-1 with TRBJ2-7; 9 bases match TRBD1. Germline values: CDR1 SGHRS, CDR2 YFSETQ. V gave up 5 bases and J gave up 7 bases; unmatched junction bases: 4. The CDR3 loop spans 12 amino acids. CDR3 protein: CASRDRGFEQYF. The DNA of the CDR3 is TGCGCCAGCAGGGACAGGGGCTTTGAGCAGTACTTC. Combining the CDR3 with reference TRBV5-1 and TRBJ2-7 gives the whole variable domain KAGVTQTPRYLIKTRGQQVTLSCSPISGHRSVSWYQQTPGQGLQFLFEYFSETQRNKGNFPGRFSGRQFSNSRSEMNVSTLELGDSALYLCASRDRGFEQYFGPGTRLTVT.

Details on this clone: Other nucleotide sequences in the sample specify the same CDR3. J is TRBJ1-1 and V is TRBV11-2; a weak D match, TRBD1 (5 bases). Between the trimmed V and J ends, which lost 5 bases and 5 bases, there was a span of 15 bases. There are 14 residues in the CDR3. The V gene's germline CDR1 is SGHAT and CDR2 FQNNGV. In DNA, the CDR3 is TGTGCCAGCAGCCTCGGGAGGGGAGGAACTGAAGCTTTCTTT. Residues: CASSLGRGGTEAFF.

This clone showed up just once. The chain recombines TRBV2 with TRBJ1-1; D is possibly TRBD1 (6 bases). Germline lookup yields CDR1 SNHLY and CDR2 FYNNEI. There are 14 residues in the CDR3. Trimming cost V 10 bases and J 5 bases, with 20 bases left between them. The CDR3: CATSTQGTATEAFF. For the CDR3, the DNA is TGTGCCACCTCCACGCAGGGGACGGCAACTGAAGCTTTCTTT. The complete variable domain, with remaining parts taken from reference TRBV2 and TRBJ1-1, reads EPEVTQTPSHQVTQMGQEVILRCVPISNHLYFYWYRQILGQKVEFLVSFYNNEISEKSEIFDDQFSVERPDGSNFTLKIRSTKLEDSAMYFCATSTQGTATEAFFGQGTRLTVV.

The chain combines TRBV5-1 with TRBJ2-5, with TRBD1 as a possible D gene (6 bases). V lost 4 bases and J lost 3, with 16 bases in between. There are 15 residues in the CDR3. Per the germline V gene, CDR1 is SGHRS and CDR2 is YFSETQ. In DNA form, the CDR3 reads TGCGCCAGCAGCCAAGACAGGCGAGGGGAAGAGACCCAGTACTTC. Translation gives CASSQDRRGEETQYF.

The rearrangement joins TRBV19 to TRBJ1-3, with a weak D call TRBD1 (5 bases). The germline V and J ends were trimmed by 3 bases and 2 bases, with 8 bases remaining between them. Germline CDR1 reads LNHDA; CDR2 reads SQIVND (reference sequence). This CDR3 comprises 14 residues. CDR3 amino acids: CASSMGLTGNTIYF. CDR3 coding DNA: TGTGCCAGTAGTATGGGGCTTACTGGAAACACCATATATTTT.

The table lists this clone with a few counts. The chain carries TRBV6-2 or TRBV6-3 and TRBJ2-7; a weak D match, TRBD1 (5 bases). CDR3 length: 15 residues. From germline, CDR1 is MNHEY and CDR2 SVGEGT. Deletions cut 4 bases from V and 0 bases from J, with 13 bases between. Here the CDR3 reads CASSFDQGASYEQYF. CDR3 coding DNA: TGTGCCAGCAGTTTCGACCAAGGGGCCTCCTACGAGCAGTACTTC.

The J gene is TRBJ1-5, the V gene TRBV7-9, with TRBD1 as a possible D gene (6 bases). Germline loops: CDR1 SEHNR, CDR2 FQNEAQ (reference sequence). CDR3 length: 15 residues. Trimming took 6 bases from V and 1 from J, leaving 13 bases between them. The CDR3 loop is CASSEGGASNQPQHF. The DNA for the CDR3 is TGTGCCAGCAGTGAGGGGGGGGCGAGCAATCAGCCCCAGCATTTT.

The chain has TRBV5-4 and TRBJ2-3; TRBD1 matches at 12 bases. This CDR3 region has 17 residues. Trimming took 4 bases from V and 3 from J; bases not matched to a gene: 9. In germline, CDR1 is SGHNT, CDR2 YYREEE (reference sequence). This chain's CDR3 is CASSPGQGAIRTDTQYF. The CDR3, as DNA: TGTGCCAGCAGCCCGGGACAGGGGGCGATTCGGACAGATACGCAGTATTTT.

V is TRBV2 and J is TRBJ2-5, with a possible D match to TRBD2 (5 bases). Germline V gene lookup returns CDR1 SNHLY and CDR2 FYNNEI. V lost 6 bases and J 2 bases, leaving 13 bases between the germline ends. The CDR3 runs 14 residues. DNA of the CDR3: TGTGCCAGCAGCGTGACGGGGAATCAAGAGACCCAGTACTTC. This translates into CASSVTGNQETQYF. Full variable domain (remainder filled in from reference TRBV2 and TRBJ2-5): EPEVTQTPSHQVTQMGQEVILRCVPISNHLYFYWYRQILGQKVEFLVSFYNNEISEKSEIFDDQFSVERPDGSNFTLKIRSTKLEDSAMYFCASSVTGNQETQYFGPGTRLLVL.

V and J are TRBV27 and TRBJ2-5, with D maybe TRBD1 (5 bases). The germline V gene encodes CDR1 MNHEY and CDR2 SMNVEV (reference sequence). V was clipped by 5 bases and J by 3 bases, with 16 bases between them. CDR3 length: 15 amino acids. CDR3: CASSPQQTVKETQYF. The CDR3 region has the DNA TGTGCCAGCAGTCCGCAGCAGACAGTCAAAGAGACCCAGTACTTC.

This chain uses TRBV27 with TRBJ1-2; 7 bases are a match to TRBD1. Looked up from germline, CDR1 is MNHEY and CDR2 is SMNVEV (reference sequence). This CDR3 region has 15 residues. The trim removed 6 bases at V and 6 bases at J, leaving 13 bases unmatched. Written as DNA, the CDR3 is TGTGCCAGCAGACCCGGACAGGCAGGGTTTGATGGCTACACCTTC. Amino acid sequence: CASRPGQAGFDGYTF.

This clone has a single count. The V call is TRBV5-1, the J call TRBJ2-7; 9 positions match TRBD1. CDR1 SGHRS and CDR2 YFSETQ come from the germline V gene. Trimming removed 3 bases from V and 7 bases from J; junction bases left unmatched: 8. CDR3 length equals 14 residues. CDR3 coding DNA: TGCGCCAGCAGCTCCGAACAGGGGGCGTGGGAGCAGTACTTC. The encoded protein is CASSSEQGAWEQYF.

The chain carries TRBV19 and TRBJ1-5, with 11 positions matching TRBD1. The CDR3 runs 14 residues. Germline V gene data show CDR1 as LNHDA and CDR2 as SQIVND (reference sequence). V was pared by 4 bases and J by 5 bases, with 1 base of the junction left unmatched. This CDR3 is CASSKGQGDQPQHF. Here the CDR3 DNA reads TGTGCCAGTAGTAAGGGACAGGGGGATCAGCCCCAGCATTTT. The full variable domain, rest sourced from reference TRBV19 and TRBJ1-5, is DGGITQSPKYLFRKEGQNVTLSCEQNLNHDAMYWYRQDPGQGLRLIYYSQIVNDFQKGDIAEGYSVSREKKESFPLTVTSAQKNPTAFYLCASSKGQGDQPQHFGDGTRLSIL.

This rearrangement joins TRBV12-3 or TRBV12-4 to TRBJ1-1, with D possibly matching TRBD1 (6 bases). This CDR3 has 13 amino acids. V lost 2 bases and J lost 6, with 10 bases in between. The CDR3 DNA follows: TGTGCCAGCAGTTTAAACAGGGTTTCTGAAGCTTTCTTT. As protein: CASSLNRVSEAFF.

The chain is built from TRBV5-1 and TRBJ2-5, with D maybe TRBD2 (6 bases). Germline CDR1 SGHRS, CDR2 YFSETQ. This CDR3 comprises 16 residues. With 4 bases removed from V and 1 base from J, the gap between germline ends came to 17 bases. CDR3 region: CASSPGTVGLQETQYF. The CDR3 bases are TGCGCCAGCAGCCCAGGGACCGTGGGACTCCAAGAGACCCAGTACTTC.

The chain combines TRBV2 with TRBJ2-2; tentative D call: TRBD2 (6 bases). V gave up 3 bases and J gave up 6 bases, with 14 bases separating them. The CDR3 runs 15 residues. The V gene's germline CDR1 is SNHLY and CDR2 FYNNEI. The CDR3 region is CASSDGGLRAGELFF. CDR3 nucleotide sequence: TGTGCCAGCAGTGATGGGGGGTTGAGGGCCGGGGAGCTGTTTTTT.

J is TRBJ2-2 and V is TRBV19; 11 bases match TRBD1. CDR1 LNHDA and CDR2 SQIVND come from the germline V gene (reference sequence). With 10 bases clipped from V and 1 base from J, the junction kept 8 bases outside the gene matches. The length of the CDR3 is 16 residues. The CDR3 region is CAIRWDRGLNTGELFF. The CDR3 DNA reads TGTGCCATCCGATGGGACAGGGGGTTGAACACCGGGGAGCTGTTTTTT.

This clone was seen a single time. The chain is built from TRBV7-3 and TRBJ2-5; possibly TRBD1 for D (5 bases). CDR1 is SGHTA and CDR2 is FQGTGA in the germline V gene. Trimming stripped 3 bases from V and 2 bases from J, with 10 bases between. The CDR3 is 14 residues long. The CDR3 bases are TGTGCCAGCAGCTTTCAGGGATCTCAAGAGACCCAGTACTTC. Encoded protein: CASSFQGSQETQYF.

The CDR3 sequence is CSVLPGHGYGYTF. The CDR3 DNA is TGCAGCGTTTTACCGGGACATGGATATGGCTACACCTTC. The chain carries TRBV29-1 and TRBJ1-2, with D possibly being TRBD1 (6 bases). Trimming took 5 bases from V and 5 from J, leaving 15 bases between them. Germline V lookup: CDR1 SQVTM, CDR2 ANQGSEA. CDR3 length equals 13 residues. The variable domain in full, with the rest retrieved from reference TRBV29-1 and TRBJ1-2, is SAVISQKPSRDICQRGTSLTIQCQVDSQVTMMFWYRQQPGQSLTLIATANQGSEATYESGFVIDKFPISRPNLTFSTLTVSNMSPEDSSIYLCSVLPGHGYGYTFGSGTRLTVV.

CDR3 sequence: CATKRGGGASNEQFF. The CDR3, as DNA: TGTGCCACCAAGAGAGGCGGGGGGGCCTCGAATGAGCAGTTCTTC. This chain connects TRBV19 to TRBJ2-1; 9 bases are shared with TRBD2. V dropped 10 bases and J dropped 7; count of bases not matched to a gene: 14. Germline assignment: CDR1 LNHDA and CDR2 SQIVND (reference sequence). The CDR3 consists of 15 residues.

The table lists this clone with a few counts. CDR3: CAWSKGHRAEQYF. In DNA form, the CDR3 reads TGTGCCTGGAGTAAAGGACATAGGGCCGAGCAGTACTTC. The genes are TRBV30 and TRBJ2-7; D is possibly TRBD1 (5 bases). V was shortened by 2 bases and J by 6 bases, with 14 bases between the two germline ends. Germline assignment: CDR1 GTSNPN and CDR2 SVGIG (reference sequence). This CDR3 has 13 amino acids.

J is TRBJ1-6 and V is TRBV9; 7 bases fit TRBD1. V trimming: 0 bases; J trimming: 9 bases; junction bases outside the gene matches: 3. The CDR3 length is 14 residues. Germline CDR1 and CDR2: SGDLS and YYNGEE. The CDR3 sequence is CASSVGTGSSPLHF. The CDR3 coding sequence is TGTGCCAGCAGCGTAGGGACAGGTAGTTCACCCCTCCACTTT.

This chain links TRBV6-5 with TRBJ1-2; weak D call: TRBD1 (6 bases). Per germline, CDR1 MNHEY and CDR2 SVGAGI. There are 14 residues in the CDR3. Trimming left V 7 bases short and J 2 bases short, with 14 bases between. CDR3 DNA: TGTGCCAGCAAAGGGGGGGCACGGAACTATGGCTACACCTTC. It encodes CASKGGARNYGYTF.

This rearrangement joins TRBV27 to TRBJ2-3, with unresolved D. The CDR3 runs 13 residues. V dropped 4 bases and J dropped 3 bases, with 8 bases sitting between them. CDR1 is MNHEY, CDR2 SMNVEV, per germline (reference sequence). The CDR3 loop is CASSYSGTDTQYF. The DNA of the CDR3 is TGTGCCAGCAGTTACAGTGGGACAGATACGCAGTATTTT.

The chain uses TRBV6-4 and TRBJ1-1; 8 positions agree with TRBD1. The CDR3 has 14 residues. Germline assignment: CDR1 MRHNA and CDR2 SNTAGT. The V and J ends lost 6 bases and 1 base, in that order; junction bases with no gene match: 4. As DNA, the CDR3 is TGTGCCAGCAGCGCAGGGGGCCAGAACACTGAAGCTTTCTTT. It specifies CASSAGGQNTEAFF.

The gene calls are TRBV23-1 and TRBJ2-7; 8 nucleotides agree with TRBD1. TRBV23-1 is sorted into the ORF group, with uncertain function. The CDR3 spans 17 residues. V trimming: 5 bases; J trimming: 3 bases; junction bases outside the gene matches: 15. CDR3 protein: CASSSRFRGQVLYEQYF. CDR3 in DNA: TGCGCCAGCAGTTCCCGTTTCCGGGGACAGGTACTCTACGAGCAGTACTTC.

The rearrangement joins TRBV18 to TRBJ2-7; 11 nucleotides agree with TRBD1. This CDR3 is built from 15 residues. V trimming: 3 bases; J trimming: 7 bases; junction bases outside the gene matches: 8. Germline assignment: CDR1 KGHSH and CDR2 LQKENI. CDR3 nucleotides: TGTGCCAGCTCACCTCGACGGACAGGGGGCGGTGAGCAGTACTTC. It specifies CASSPRRTGGGEQYF.

This chain connects TRBV4-1 to TRBJ2-7, with 8 bases aligning to TRBD1. This CDR3 spans 15 amino acids. V was pared by 1 base and J by 6 bases, with 8 bases of the junction left unmatched. CDR1 and CDR2 (germline): MGHRA, YSYEKL. CDR3 in amino acids: CASSQGAGQGTEQYF. The CDR3 nucleotides read TGCGCCAGCAGCCAAGGAGCCGGACAGGGTACCGAGCAGTACTTC.

The chain joins TRBV6-1 to TRBJ2-7; D unclear. V was cut by 0 bases and J by 2 bases, with 8 bases left in between. Germline V gene lookup returns CDR1 MNHNS and CDR2 SASEGT. The CDR3 covers 14 residues. The CDR3 bases are TGTGCCAGCAGTGAAGCTTCGGCGGCCTACGAGCAGTACTTC. Protein sequence: CASSEASAAYEQYF.